This T cell receptor (beta chain) comes out of a study of human T cells and chemical hapten exposure. MiXCR, applied by TCRdb to the RACE reads, yields one record per CDR3 protein. The data show about 160,000 distinct CDR3 sequences, with 25% to 35% seen just once and under 2.5% held by the top ten. Documented time point: patch test 3, about 24 weeks after DPC sensitization. Documented treatment: therapeutic diphenylcyclopropenone sensitization with weekly scalp DPC. In germline, CDR1 is SGHTA, CDR2 FQGNSA. The CDR3 is 13 residues long. V was pared by 5 bases and J by 1 base, with 7 bases between. The specimen was whole blood, collected in connection with sensitization to the hapten diphenylcyclopropenone (DPC). The chain links TRBV7-2 to TRBJ2-3, with D possibly TRBD1 on 6 matching bases. The TCR comes from a woman between 18 and 29 years old with alopecia areata. Some clones in this sample may be carry-over from other donors' samples. CDR3 region: CASSHRGTDTQYF. The CDR3 region has the DNA TGTGCCAGCAGCCACAGGGGCACAGATACGCAGTATTTT.